Presented here are 29 T cell receptor beta chains from one specimen sequenced in a study of technical replicates of blood from several donors. Generated by immunoSEQ multiplex PCR, the TCRdb table keeps only in-frame clones and is missing some. Among about 85,000 clones listed, 85% to 95% were seen once. Material: T cells isolated from PBMCs. The receptors come from a human donor in good health.

The rearrangement joins TRBV27 to TRBJ2-7; 11 positions agree with TRBD1. With V trimmed by 5 bases and J by 4 bases, 7 bases remained unmatched. In germline, CDR1 is MNHEY, CDR2 SMNVEV (reference sequence). The CDR3 totals 15 residues. The CDR3 protein is CASSTPGTGGYEQYF. Here the CDR3 DNA reads TGTGCCAGCAGTACACCCGGGACAGGGGGGTACGAGCAGTACTTC.

This chain links TRBV28 with TRBJ2-7, with D possibly matching TRBD2 (5 bases). The CDR3 contains 13 residues. The germline V gene has CDR1 MDHEN and CDR2 SYDVKM. With 8 bases removed from V and 3 bases from J, the gap between germline ends came to 14 bases. CDR3 protein: CASRLSTNYEQYF. The CDR3 DNA reads as TGTGCCAGCCGACTATCAACAAACTACGAGCAGTACTTC. Drawing the rest from reference TRBV28 and TRBJ2-7, the complete variable domain is DVKVTQSSRYLVKRTGEKVFLECVQDMDHENMFWYRQDPGLGLRLIYFSYDVKMKEKGDIPEGYSVSREKKERFSLILESASTNQTSMYLCASRLSTNYEQYFGPGTRLTVT.

The V gene is TRBV6-5, the J gene TRBJ1-5; a weak D match, TRBD1 (5 bases). The germline V gene encodes CDR1 MNHEY and CDR2 SVGAGI. V lost 8 bases to trimming and J lost 8 bases, with 16 bases between them. The CDR3 consists of 13 residues. CDR3 region: CASHRAPREPQHF. CDR3 sequence (DNA): TGTGCCAGCCATAGAGCCCCCAGGGAGCCCCAGCATTTT.

The chain combines TRBV5-1 with TRBJ1-1; D is unclear. This CDR3 has 15 amino acids. CDR1 and CDR2 (germline): SGHRS, YFSETQ. V gave up 0 bases and J gave up 0 bases, with 9 bases separating them. The CDR3 loop reads CASSLEAVLNTEAFF. DNA for the CDR3: TGCGCCAGCAGCTTGGAGGCGGTTCTGAACACTGAAGCTTTCTTT.

This clone was recorded a few times. This chain uses TRBV6-1 with TRBJ1-5, with D uncertain. The CDR3 contains 14 residues. V lost 4 bases, J lost 6 bases, and 13 bases lay in between. Germline lookup yields CDR1 MNHNS and CDR2 SASEGT. CDR3 residues: CASSAPEVGQPQHF. DNA for the CDR3: TGTGCCAGCAGTGCCCCCGAGGTTGGTCAGCCCCAGCATTTT.

The DNA for the CDR3 is TGTGCCAGCAGCCACTCGGACAGGGCTCATGGCTACACCTTC. Translated: CASSHSDRAHGYTF. This sequence joins TRBV7-9 and TRBJ1-2; 8 bases align to TRBD1. The CDR3 has 14 residues. Trimming removed 5 bases from V and 6 bases from J; junction bases left unmatched: 8. Germline V lookup: CDR1 SEHNR, CDR2 FQNEAQ (reference sequence).

The chain carries TRBV28 and TRBJ2-3; 7 bases fit TRBD2. Germline assignment: CDR1 MDHEN and CDR2 SYDVKM. The CDR3 has 16 amino acids. Unmatched junction bases numbered 10, after V lost 7 bases and J lost 0 bases. The CDR3 region is CASIRDYLSSTDTQYF. In nucleotides, the CDR3 is TGTGCCAGCATTCGGGACTACCTTTCGAGCACAGATACGCAGTATTTT.

V gene TRBV7-9 combines with J gene TRBJ2-7; 8 positions match TRBD1. The CDR3 contains 17 residues. CDR1 and CDR2 (germline): SEHNR, FQNEAQ (reference sequence). The J segment lost 0 bases and the V segment lost 5 bases, leaving 12 bases of the junction unmatched. This CDR3 is CASSLGTGVLYSYEQYF. The CDR3 DNA follows: TGTGCCAGCAGCCTTGGGACAGGCGTCTTATACTCCTACGAGCAGTACTTC. Using reference TRBV7-9 and TRBJ2-7 for the parts outside the CDR3, the full variable domain is DTGVSQNPRHKITKRGQNVTFRCDPISEHNRLYWYRQTLGQGPEFLTYFQNEAQLEKSRLLSDRFSAERPKGSFSTLEIQRTEQGDSAMYLCASSLGTGVLYSYEQYFGPGTRLTVT.

This chain joins TRBV2 and TRBJ2-7, with a tentative D call TRBD2 (7 bases). V dropped 8 bases and J dropped 3 bases, with 20 bases sitting between them. Germline V CDR1 and CDR2: SNHLY, FYNNEI. This CDR3 has 15 amino acids. CDR3 amino acids: CASAWGGAGDYEQYF. CDR3 bases: TGTGCCAGCGCCTGGGGGGGGGCGGGCGACTACGAGCAGTACTTC.

V and J are TRBV6-4 and TRBJ2-2; tentative D call: TRBD1 (6 bases). CDR1 and CDR2 from the germline V gene are MRHNA and SNTAGT. The CDR3 is made up of 16 amino acids. V was cut by 4 bases and J by 1 base, with 13 bases left in between. CDR3 bases: TGTGCCAGCAGTGGTCAGGTGACAGGGAACACCGGGGAGCTGTTTTTT. Translated, it gives CASSGQVTGNTGELFF.

In this sample, this clone turned up once. This chain links TRBV7-3 with TRBJ2-1; weak D call: TRBD1 (6 bases). The V and J ends lost 5 bases and 0 bases respectively, with 11 bases between them. The CDR3 covers 15 residues. Germline V gives CDR1 SGHTA, CDR2 FQGTGA. CDR3 coding DNA: TGTGCCAGCAGCCCCCGGACAGACTCCTACAATGAGCAGTTCTTC. This encodes CASSPRTDSYNEQFF.

The gene calls are TRBV14 and TRBJ2-7; TRBD2 aligns across 8 bases. Looked up from germline, CDR1 is SGHDN and CDR2 is FVKESK. The trim removed 3 bases at V and 2 bases at J, leaving 15 bases unmatched. This CDR3 has 18 residues. CDR3: CASSQPRGTSGRPYEQYF. In nucleotides, the CDR3 is TGTGCCAGCAGCCAGCCAAGGGGAACCAGCGGGAGACCCTACGAGCAGTACTTC.

This clone has a single count. This chain's CDR3 is CASSRGWAGGQETQYF. For the CDR3, the DNA is TGTGCCAGTAGTCGTGGGTGGGCGGGGGGCCAAGAGACCCAGTACTTC. The chain joins TRBV19 to TRBJ2-5; 8 nucleotides line up with TRBD2. Losses at the gene ends were 5 bases for V and 1 base for J; bases not matched to a gene: 9. Per germline, CDR1 LNHDA and CDR2 SQIVND (reference sequence). The CDR3 loop spans 16 amino acids.

The rearrangement uses TRBV27 and TRBJ2-1; 9 bases fit TRBD1. Per germline, CDR1 MNHEY and CDR2 SMNVEV (reference sequence). This CDR3 contains 14 residues. V shed 0 bases, J shed 9 bases, and the junction held 3 bases outside the gene matches. CDR3 loop: CASSLSTGGFEQFF. The CDR3 DNA reads TGTGCCAGCAGTTTATCGACAGGGGGGTTTGAGCAGTTCTTC.

The rearrangement joins TRBV19 to TRBJ2-7; 13 bases align to TRBD2. Per the germline V gene, CDR1 is LNHDA and CDR2 is SQIVND (reference sequence). V shed 2 bases, J shed 3 bases, and the junction held 4 bases outside the gene matches. The CDR3 spans 16 residues. The CDR3 here is CASSISGTSGIYEQYF. The CDR3 coding sequence is TGTGCCAGTAGTATATCCGGGACTAGCGGGATCTACGAGCAGTACTTC.

The table lists this clone with a few counts. This chain uses TRBV30 with TRBJ1-1; D not resolved. CDR3 length: 11 residues. V dropped 0 bases and J dropped 4 bases, with 3 bases sitting between them. CDR1 GTSNPN and CDR2 SVGIG come from the germline V gene (reference sequence). CDR3 in amino acids: CAWSVVTEAFF. The DNA for the CDR3 is TGTGCCTGGAGTGTCGTCACTGAAGCTTTCTTT. The full variable domain, with the rest looked up from reference TRBV30 and TRBJ1-1, is SQTIHQWPATLVQPVGSPLSLECTVEGTSNPNLYWYRQAAGRGLQLLFYSVGIGQISSEVPQNLSASRPQDRQFILSSKKLLLSDSGFYLCAWSVVTEAFFGQGTRLTVV.

This chain uses TRBV6-5 with TRBJ2-1; a weak D match, TRBD1 (6 bases). The CDR3 runs to 13 residues. Trimming removed 5 bases at V and 10 bases at J, with 15 bases between. Germline V lookup: CDR1 MNHEY, CDR2 SVGAGI. CDR3 nucleotides: TGTGCCAGCAGTCAACTACAAAGGGGGGAGCAGTTCTTC. Translated, it gives CASSQLQRGEQFF.

The chain recombines TRBV9 with TRBJ1-2, with no clear D. The length of the CDR3 is 11 residues. Germline V lookup: CDR1 SGDLS, CDR2 YYNGEE. Trimming shortened V by 6 bases and J by 0 bases, and 3 bases separated the two germline ends. The CDR3 loop reads CASTSNYGYTF. The CDR3 DNA reads as TGTGCCAGCACTTCTAACTATGGCTACACCTTC.

V gene TRBV4-1 combines with J gene TRBJ2-2, with no clear D. The CDR3 spans 13 residues. Germline V lookup: CDR1 MGHRA, CDR2 YSYEKL. The ends were cut back, 4 bases at V and 4 bases at J, with 7 bases in the middle. CDR3 in amino acids: CASSLRGTGELFF. The CDR3 DNA is TGCGCCAGCAGCCTGCGAGGCACCGGGGAGCTGTTTTTT.

This chain joins TRBV2 and TRBJ2-6, with a possible D match to TRBD1 (7 bases). The V and J ends lost 5 bases and 1 base respectively, with 9 bases between them. The CDR3 runs 15 residues. Germline-derived CDR1 and CDR2 are SNHLY and FYNNEI. CDR3 nucleotides: TGTGCCAGCAGTCAGGGGGGATCTGGGGCCAACGTCCTGACTTTC. This gives the protein CASSQGGSGANVLTF.

The CDR3 region is CASSEALPGGYTF. In DNA, the CDR3 is TGTGCCAGCAGTGAAGCGCTTCCCGGTGGCTACACCTTC. The V gene is TRBV6-1, the J gene TRBJ1-2, with D uncertain. Looked up from germline, CDR1 is MNHNS and CDR2 is SASEGT. V lost 0 bases to trimming and J lost 7 bases, with 9 bases between them. The CDR3 is made up of 13 amino acids.

This clone showed up just a few times. This sequence joins TRBV9 and TRBJ1-3; D not resolved. V lost 3 bases and J lost 2, with 15 bases in between. The CDR3 consists of 16 residues. CDR1 and CDR2 from the germline V gene are SGDLS and YYNGEE. The CDR3 DNA is TGTGCCAGCAGCGCCTACAACGGGGAAGCTGGAAACACCATATATTTT. Residues: CASSAYNGEAGNTIYF.

The chain employs TRBV7-9 and TRBJ1-3; no clear D. CDR3 length: 12 residues. Trimming took 2 bases from V and 7 from J, leaving 6 bases between them. Germline values: CDR1 SEHNR, CDR2 FQNEAQ (reference sequence). The chain's CDR3 is CASSLSWNTIYF. The CDR3, as DNA: TGTGCCAGCAGCTTAAGCTGGAACACCATATATTTT.

Here the CDR3 DNA reads TGTGCCAGCAGTGGGGGCGGTAGTTTGTCCGCAGATACGCAGTATTTT. The encoded protein is CASSGGGSLSADTQYF. V is TRBV28 and J is TRBJ2-3, with a tentative D call TRBD1 (6 bases). The ends were cut back, 5 bases at V and 4 bases at J, with 19 bases in the middle. The CDR3 totals 16 residues. Germline lookup yields CDR1 MDHEN and CDR2 SYDVKM.

This chain connects TRBV27 to TRBJ2-1; D is perhaps TRBD2 (5 bases). Germline CDR1 is MNHEY and CDR2 is SMNVEV (reference sequence). The ends were cut back, 7 bases at V and 0 bases at J, with 13 bases in the middle. The CDR3 consists of 15 residues. CDR3 residues: CASMERGYSYNEQFF. The CDR3 DNA sequence: TGTGCCAGCATGGAACGGGGATACTCCTACAATGAGCAGTTCTTC.

The rearrangement joins TRBV14 to TRBJ2-7; 7 bases align to TRBD1. Per the germline V gene, CDR1 is SGHDN and CDR2 is FVKESK. The CDR3 loop spans 15 amino acids. The V and J ends lost 1 base and 3 bases, in that order; junction bases with no gene match: 6. In nucleotides, the CDR3 is TGTGCCAGCAGCCAAGTATCGTCAGGGGGCTACGAGCAGTACTTC. Its protein is CASSQVSSGGYEQYF.

The V call is TRBV6-5, the J call TRBJ2-3; the D gene is possibly TRBD2 (5 bases). The CDR3 consists of 15 residues. Per germline, CDR1 MNHEY and CDR2 SVGAGI. V was trimmed by 5 bases and J by 4 bases, leaving 16 bases between them. The CDR3 loop reads CASSRLTRVADTQYF. The CDR3 coding sequence is TGTGCCAGCAGTCGACTCACTAGGGTGGCAGATACGCAGTATTTT.

The rearrangement joins TRBV7-8 to TRBJ2-7; tentative D call: TRBD1 (6 bases). CDR1 is SGHVS, CDR2 FQNEAQ, per germline. The CDR3 extends over 14 amino acids. V lost 0 bases and J 4 bases, leaving 10 bases between the germline ends. This chain's CDR3 is CASSLAGGPYEQYF. The DNA for the CDR3 is TGTGCCAGCAGCTTAGCAGGGGGACCTTACGAGCAGTACTTC.

The rearrangement joins TRBV2 to TRBJ2-5, with TRBD2 matching over 11 bases. Germline trimming cut 5 bases from V and 4 bases from J; bases unmatched to any gene: 9. CDR3 length: 16 residues. The germline CDR1 and CDR2 sequences are SNHLY and FYNNEI. CDR3 amino acids: CASSPPRLAGTETQYF. CDR3 bases: TGTGCCAGCAGTCCACCGAGACTAGCGGGAACAGAGACCCAGTACTTC.